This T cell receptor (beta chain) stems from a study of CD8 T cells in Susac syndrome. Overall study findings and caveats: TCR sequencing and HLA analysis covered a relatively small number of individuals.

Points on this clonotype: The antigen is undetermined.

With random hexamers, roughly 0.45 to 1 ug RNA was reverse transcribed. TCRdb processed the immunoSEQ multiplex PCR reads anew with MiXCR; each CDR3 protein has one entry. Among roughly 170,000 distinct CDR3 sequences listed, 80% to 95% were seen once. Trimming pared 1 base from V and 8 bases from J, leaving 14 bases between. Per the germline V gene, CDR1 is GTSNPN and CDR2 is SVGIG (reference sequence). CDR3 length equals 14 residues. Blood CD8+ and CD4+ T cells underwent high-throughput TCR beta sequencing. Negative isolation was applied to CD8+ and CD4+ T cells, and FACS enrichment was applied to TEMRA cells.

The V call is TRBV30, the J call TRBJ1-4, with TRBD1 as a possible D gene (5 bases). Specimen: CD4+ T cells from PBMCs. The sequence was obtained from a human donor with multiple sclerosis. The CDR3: CAWSGHRGGEKLFF. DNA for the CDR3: TGTGCCTGGAGTGGGCATAGGGGCGGAGAAAAACTGTTTTTT.